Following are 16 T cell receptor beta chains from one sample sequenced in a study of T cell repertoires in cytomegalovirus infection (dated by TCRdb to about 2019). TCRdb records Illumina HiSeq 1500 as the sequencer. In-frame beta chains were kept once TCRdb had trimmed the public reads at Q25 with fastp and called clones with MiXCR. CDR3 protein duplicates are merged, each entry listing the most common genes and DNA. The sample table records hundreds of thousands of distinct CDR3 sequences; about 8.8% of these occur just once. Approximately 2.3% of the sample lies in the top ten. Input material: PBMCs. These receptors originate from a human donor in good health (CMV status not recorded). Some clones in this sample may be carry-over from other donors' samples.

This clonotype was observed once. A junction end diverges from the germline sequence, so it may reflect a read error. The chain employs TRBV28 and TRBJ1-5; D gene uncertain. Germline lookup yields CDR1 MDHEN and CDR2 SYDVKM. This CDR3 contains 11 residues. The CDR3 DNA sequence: TGTGCTAGCAGTAGTAATCAGTCCCAGCATTTT. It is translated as CASSSNQSQHF.

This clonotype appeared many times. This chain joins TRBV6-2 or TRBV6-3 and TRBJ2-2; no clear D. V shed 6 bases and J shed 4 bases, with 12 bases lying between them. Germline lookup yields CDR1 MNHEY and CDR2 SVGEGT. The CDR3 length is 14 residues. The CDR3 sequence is CASSPRLPTGELFF. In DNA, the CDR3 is TGTGCCAGCAGCCCGCGACTGCCCACCGGGGAGCTGTTTTTT.

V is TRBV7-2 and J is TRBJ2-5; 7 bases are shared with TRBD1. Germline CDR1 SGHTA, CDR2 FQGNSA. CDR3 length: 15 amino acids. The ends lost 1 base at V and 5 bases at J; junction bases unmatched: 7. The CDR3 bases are TGTGCCAGCAGCTTAGGACAGGGCTCGCGGGAGACCCAGTACTTC. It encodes CASSLGQGSRETQYF.

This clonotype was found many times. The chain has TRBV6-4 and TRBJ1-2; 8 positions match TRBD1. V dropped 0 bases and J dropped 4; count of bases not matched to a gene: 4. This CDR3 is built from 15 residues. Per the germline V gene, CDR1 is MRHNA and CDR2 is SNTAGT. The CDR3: CASSDSPGGSYGYTF. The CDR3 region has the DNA TGTGCCAGCAGTGACTCTCCAGGGGGCAGCTATGGCTACACCTTC.

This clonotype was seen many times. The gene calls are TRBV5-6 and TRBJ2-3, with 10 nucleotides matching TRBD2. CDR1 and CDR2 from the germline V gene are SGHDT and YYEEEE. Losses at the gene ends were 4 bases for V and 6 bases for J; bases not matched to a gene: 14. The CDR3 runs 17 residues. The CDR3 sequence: CASSTSSGGQPVDTQYF. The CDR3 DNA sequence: TGTGCCAGCAGCACATCTAGCGGGGGCCAGCCGGTGGATACGCAGTATTTT.

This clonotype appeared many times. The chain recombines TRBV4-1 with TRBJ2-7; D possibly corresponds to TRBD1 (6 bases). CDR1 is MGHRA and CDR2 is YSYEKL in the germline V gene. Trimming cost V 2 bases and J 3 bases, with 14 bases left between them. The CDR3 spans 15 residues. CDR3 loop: CASSQSAGVIYEQYF. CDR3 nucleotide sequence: TGCGCCAGCAGCCAATCTGCAGGGGTAATCTACGAGCAGTACTTC.

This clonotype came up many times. This chain's CDR3 is CASSLGGSDGYTF. CDR3 DNA: TGTGCCAGCAGCCTAGGGGGCTCGGATGGCTACACCTTC. The chain uses TRBV7-9 and TRBJ1-2, with 7 bases aligning to TRBD1. V lost 5 bases, J lost 6 bases, and 6 bases stayed unmatched. CDR1 SEHNR and CDR2 FQNEAQ come from the germline V gene (reference sequence). This CDR3 is built from 13 residues.

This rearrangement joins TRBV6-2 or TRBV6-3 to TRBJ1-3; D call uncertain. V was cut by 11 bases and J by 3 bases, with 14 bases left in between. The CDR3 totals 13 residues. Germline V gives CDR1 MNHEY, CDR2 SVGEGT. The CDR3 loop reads CALREPYGNTIYF. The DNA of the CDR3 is TGTGCCCTCCGGGAACCTTATGGAAACACCATATATTTT.

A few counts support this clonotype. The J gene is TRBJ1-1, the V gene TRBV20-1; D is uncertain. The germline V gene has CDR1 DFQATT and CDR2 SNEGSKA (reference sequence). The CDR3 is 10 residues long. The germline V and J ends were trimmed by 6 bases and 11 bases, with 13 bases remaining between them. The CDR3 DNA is TGCAGTGCATGGGCGAGGGCGGCTTTCTTT. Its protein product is CSAWARAAFF.

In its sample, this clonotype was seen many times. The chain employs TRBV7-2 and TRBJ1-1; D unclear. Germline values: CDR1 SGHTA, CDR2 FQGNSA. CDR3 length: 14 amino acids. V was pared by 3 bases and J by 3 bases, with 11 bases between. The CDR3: CASSFPTVHTEAFF. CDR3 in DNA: TGTGCCAGCAGCTTCCCTACAGTCCACACTGAAGCTTTCTTT. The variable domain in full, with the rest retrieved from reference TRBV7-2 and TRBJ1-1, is GAGVSQSPSNKVTEKGKDVELRCDPISGHTALYWYRQSLGQGLEFLIYFQGNSAPDKSGLPSDRFSAERTGGSVSTLTIQRTQQEDSAVYLCASSFPTVHTEAFFGQGTRLTVV.

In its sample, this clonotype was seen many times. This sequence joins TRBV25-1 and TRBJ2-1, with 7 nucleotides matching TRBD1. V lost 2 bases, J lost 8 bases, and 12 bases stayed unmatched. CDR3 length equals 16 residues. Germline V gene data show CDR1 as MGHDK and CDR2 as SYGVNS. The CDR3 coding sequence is TGTGCCAGCAGTGAAAGGGGCAGGGGGTCTTCCGATGAGCAGTTCTTC. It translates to CASSERGRGSSDEQFF.

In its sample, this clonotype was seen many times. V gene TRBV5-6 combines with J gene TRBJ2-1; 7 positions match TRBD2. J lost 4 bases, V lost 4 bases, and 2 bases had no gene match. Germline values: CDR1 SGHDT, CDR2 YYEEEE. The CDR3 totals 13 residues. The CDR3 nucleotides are TGTGCCAGCAGCGGAGCGGGGTACAATGAGCAGTTCTTC. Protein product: CASSGAGYNEQFF.

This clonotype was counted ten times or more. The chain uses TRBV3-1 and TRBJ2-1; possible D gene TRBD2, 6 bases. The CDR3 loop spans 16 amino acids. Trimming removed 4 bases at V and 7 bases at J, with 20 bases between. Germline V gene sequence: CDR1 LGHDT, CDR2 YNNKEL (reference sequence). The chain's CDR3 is CASSLRDLGGRNEQFF. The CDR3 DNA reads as TGTGCCAGCAGCCTCCGGGACCTCGGGGGACGAAATGAGCAGTTCTTC.

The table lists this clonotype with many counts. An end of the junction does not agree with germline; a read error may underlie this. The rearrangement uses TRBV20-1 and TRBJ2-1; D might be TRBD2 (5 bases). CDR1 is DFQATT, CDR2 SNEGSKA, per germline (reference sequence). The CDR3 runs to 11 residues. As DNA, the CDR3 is TGCAGTGCACCCGACTACGATGAGCAGTTCTTC. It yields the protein CSAPDYDEQFF.

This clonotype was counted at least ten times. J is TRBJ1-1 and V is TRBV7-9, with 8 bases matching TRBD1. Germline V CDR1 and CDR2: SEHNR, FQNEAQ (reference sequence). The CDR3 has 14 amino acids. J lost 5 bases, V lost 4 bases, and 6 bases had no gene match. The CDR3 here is CASSSPDRVTEAFF. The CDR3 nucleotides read TGTGCCAGCAGCTCCCCGGACAGGGTTACTGAAGCTTTCTTT.

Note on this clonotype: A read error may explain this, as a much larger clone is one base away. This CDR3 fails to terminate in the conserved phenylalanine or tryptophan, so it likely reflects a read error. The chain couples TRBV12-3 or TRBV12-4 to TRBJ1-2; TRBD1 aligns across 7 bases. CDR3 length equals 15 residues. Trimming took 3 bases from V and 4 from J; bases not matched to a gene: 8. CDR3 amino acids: CASSLGGGAGYGYTC. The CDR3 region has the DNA TGTGCCAGCAGTTTGGGAGGGGGCGCGGGCTATGGCTACACCTGC.